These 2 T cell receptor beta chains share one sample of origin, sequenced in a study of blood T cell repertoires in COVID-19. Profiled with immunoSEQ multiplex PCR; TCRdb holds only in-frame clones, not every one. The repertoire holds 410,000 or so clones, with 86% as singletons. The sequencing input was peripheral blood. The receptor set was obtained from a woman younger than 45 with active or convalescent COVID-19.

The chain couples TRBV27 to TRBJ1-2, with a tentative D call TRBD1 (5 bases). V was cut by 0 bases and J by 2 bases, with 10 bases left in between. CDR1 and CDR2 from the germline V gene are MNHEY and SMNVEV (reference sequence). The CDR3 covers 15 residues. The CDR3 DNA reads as TGTGCCAGCAGTTTATCCGGGGGGAGCAACTATGGCTACACCTTC. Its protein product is CASSLSGGSNYGYTF.

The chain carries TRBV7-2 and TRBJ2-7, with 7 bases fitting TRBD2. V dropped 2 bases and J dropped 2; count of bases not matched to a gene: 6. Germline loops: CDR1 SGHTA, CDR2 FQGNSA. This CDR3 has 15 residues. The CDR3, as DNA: TGTGCCAGCAGCTTAAATCCGGGAGGTACCTACGAGCAGTACTTC. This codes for CASSLNPGGTYEQYF.